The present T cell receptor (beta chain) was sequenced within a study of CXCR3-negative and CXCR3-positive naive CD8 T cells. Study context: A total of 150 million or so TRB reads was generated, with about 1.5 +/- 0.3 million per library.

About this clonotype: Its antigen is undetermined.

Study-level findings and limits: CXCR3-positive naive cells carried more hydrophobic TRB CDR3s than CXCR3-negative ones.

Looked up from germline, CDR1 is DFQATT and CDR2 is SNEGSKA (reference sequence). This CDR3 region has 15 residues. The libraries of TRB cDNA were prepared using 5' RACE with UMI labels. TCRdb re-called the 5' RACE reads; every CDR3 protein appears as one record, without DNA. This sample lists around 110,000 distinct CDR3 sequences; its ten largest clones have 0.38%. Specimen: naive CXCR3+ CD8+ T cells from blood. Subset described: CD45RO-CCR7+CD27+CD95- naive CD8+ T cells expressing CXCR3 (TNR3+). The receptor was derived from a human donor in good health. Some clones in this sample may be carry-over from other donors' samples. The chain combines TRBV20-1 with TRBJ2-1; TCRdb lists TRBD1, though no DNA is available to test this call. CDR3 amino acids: CSAMGQGSHVNEQFF.